The 26 T cell receptor beta chains reported below all come from one sample, sequenced in a study of blood T cell repertoires in COVID-19. Here immunoSEQ multiplex PCR was the method, and the copy in TCRdb shows in-frame clones only, minus some. The sample holds 150,000 to 200,000 clones; 85% are singletons and the top ten take under 4%. Sequencing was performed on peripheral blood. These receptors originate from a human donor with acute or convalescent COVID-19. The donor label of this sample is uncertain.

The V gene is TRBV3-1 (or the pseudogene TRBV3-2), the J gene TRBJ1-2, with TRBD1 matching 8 bases. Trimming took 4 bases from V and 7 from J; bases not matched to a gene: 11. The CDR3 runs to 15 residues. From germline, CDR1 is LGHDT and CDR2 YNNKEL (reference sequence). The CDR3 sequence is CASSLTLQGARGYTF. The CDR3 DNA reads TGTGCCAGCAGCCTAACCCTCCAGGGGGCGCGTGGCTACACCTTC.

The chain has TRBV5-1 and TRBJ1-2; 11 bases fit TRBD1. The CDR3 sequence is 16 residues long. V was pared by 4 bases and J by 5 bases, with 10 bases of the junction left unmatched. The germline gives CDR1 SGHRS, CDR2 YFSETQ. CDR3 coding DNA: TGCGCCAGCAGCCCATGGACAGGGGGCGCAGGGTATGGCTACACCTTC. Its translation is CASSPWTGGAGYGYTF.

The chain links TRBV3-1 (or the pseudogene TRBV3-2) to TRBJ1-1; perhaps TRBD1 as D (6 bases). Germline loops: CDR1 LGHDT, CDR2 YNNKEL (reference sequence). V shed 3 bases and J shed 1 base, with 12 bases lying between them. The CDR3 consists of 15 residues. The CDR3: CASSQGDTGNTEAFF. CDR3 in DNA: TGTGCCAGCAGCCAGGGGGACACCGGGAACACTGAAGCTTTCTTT.

This sequence joins TRBV27 and TRBJ1-5; 8 nucleotides match TRBD1. V gave up 5 bases and J gave up 0 bases; unmatched junction bases: 3. The germline CDR1 and CDR2 sequences are MNHEY and SMNVEV (reference sequence). This CDR3 has 15 amino acids. This chain's CDR3 is CASSKQGVSNQPQHF. The CDR3 DNA sequence: TGTGCCAGCAGTAAACAGGGGGTTAGCAATCAGCCCCAGCATTTT.

The chain carries TRBV28 and TRBJ2-7, with TRBD1 matching 8 bases. V gave up 6 bases and J gave up 1 base; unmatched junction bases: 8. Germline lookup yields CDR1 MDHEN and CDR2 SYDVKM. The CDR3 consists of 15 residues. CDR3 sequence (DNA): TGTGCCAGCAGACCCTCAGGGGGCGCATCCTACGAGCAGTACTTC. Translation: CASRPSGGASYEQYF. The full variable domain, with the rest looked up from reference TRBV28 and TRBJ2-7, is DVKVTQSSRYLVKRTGEKVFLECVQDMDHENMFWYRQDPGLGLRLIYFSYDVKMKEKGDIPEGYSVSREKKERFSLILESASTNQTSMYLCASRPSGGASYEQYFGPGTRLTVT.

This clone was observed once. The chain carries TRBV4-2 and TRBJ2-2; 8 bases match TRBD1. Trimming removed 3 bases from V and 7 bases from J; junction bases left unmatched: 10. This CDR3 comprises 16 residues. The V gene's germline CDR1 is LGHNA and CDR2 YNFKEQ. The CDR3 bases are TGTGCCAGCAGCCAGAGGACAGGGTTCGGGTACGGGGAGCTGTTTTTT. Translated, it gives CASSQRTGFGYGELFF.

This clone was observed a single time. This chain uses TRBV19 with TRBJ1-3, with 7 nucleotides matching TRBD1. Germline trimming cut 7 bases from V and 4 bases from J; bases unmatched to any gene: 7. This CDR3 is built from 14 residues. In germline, CDR1 is LNHDA, CDR2 SQIVND (reference sequence). The CDR3 is CASTLTGVGNTIYF. The CDR3, as DNA: TGTGCCAGTACACTTACAGGGGTCGGAAACACCATATATTTT.

The rearrangement uses TRBV18 and TRBJ1-2; the D is unclear. The germline V gene has CDR1 KGHSH and CDR2 LQKENI. There are 14 residues in the CDR3. V was pared by 2 bases and J by 8 bases, with 15 bases between. CDR3 sequence (DNA): TGTGCCAGCTCACCAACTAGTGCAGGTGGCGGCTACACCTTC. It is translated as CASSPTSAGGGYTF. Combining the CDR3 with reference TRBV18 and TRBJ1-2 gives the whole variable domain NAGVMQNPRHLVRRRGQEARLRCSPMKGHSHVYWYRQLPEEGLKFMVYLQKENIIDESGMPKERFSAEFPKEGPSILRIQQVVRGDSAAYFCASSPTSAGGGYTFGSGTRLTVV.

The V gene is TRBV9, the J gene TRBJ1-3; 7 bases map to TRBD1. CDR1 is SGDLS and CDR2 is YYNGEE in the germline V gene. The junction had 11 bases not matched to a gene; V was cut back by 4 bases and J by 7 bases. This CDR3 is built from 15 residues. CDR3 coding DNA: TGTGCCAGCAGCATAACGACAGGGTTGTCGAACACCATATATTTT. Protein sequence: CASSITTGLSNTIYF.

The rearrangement uses TRBV12-3 or TRBV12-4 and TRBJ1-4; perhaps TRBD1 as D (6 bases). CDR3 length equals 13 residues. Trimming cost V 6 bases and J 4 bases, with 9 bases left between them. This chain's CDR3 is CASRQGINEKLFF. The CDR3, as DNA: TGTGCCAGCAGACAGGGTATTAATGAAAAACTGTTTTTT.

V usage is TRBV7-6 and J usage is TRBJ1-1; 8 bases align to TRBD1. Looked up from germline, CDR1 is SGHVS and CDR2 is FNYEAQ. J lost 0 bases, V lost 2 bases, and 5 bases had no gene match. This CDR3 contains 16 residues. The CDR3 DNA follows: TGTGCCAGCAGCTTATCTCCGGGACAGGTGAACACTGAAGCTTTCTTT. Its protein product is CASSLSPGQVNTEAFF.

The chain is built from TRBV23-1 and TRBJ1-4; D is unresolved. TRBV23-1 is an ORF, with its function uncertain. The CDR3 covers 15 residues. Trimming pared 6 bases from V and 0 bases from J, leaving 11 bases between. The CDR3 DNA follows: TGCGCCAGCAGGAGAGGCCTTACAACTAATGAAAAACTGTTTTTT. This codes for CASRRGLTTNEKLFF.

The chain joins TRBV5-1 to TRBJ1-1, with 7 bases aligning to TRBD1. In germline, CDR1 is SGHRS, CDR2 YFSETQ. The CDR3 contains 14 residues. V lost 5 bases to trimming and J lost 1 base; unmatched junction nucleotides: 5. CDR3 in DNA: TGCGCCAGCAGTCCAGGGACAGCGAACACTGAAGCTTTCTTT. This gives the protein CASSPGTANTEAFF.

The CDR3 here is CASSQDAGQGAYEQYF. Here the CDR3 DNA reads TGTGCCAGCAGCCAAGATGCCGGACAGGGGGCCTACGAGCAGTACTTC. The chain uses TRBV3-1 (or the pseudogene TRBV3-2) and TRBJ2-7; TRBD1 agrees at 10 bases. The CDR3 is 16 amino acids. Germline V lookup: CDR1 LGHDT, CDR2 YNNKEL (reference sequence). Germline trimming cut 0 bases from V and 2 bases from J; bases unmatched to any gene: 4.

This clone was recorded only once. The rearrangement uses TRBV18 and TRBJ1-1; D is possibly TRBD1 (5 bases). The V and J ends lost 0 bases and 1 base respectively, with 9 bases between them. The CDR3 has 15 amino acids. CDR1 KGHSH and CDR2 LQKENI come from the germline V gene. The CDR3 here is CASSPPGGKNTEAFF. The CDR3 region has the DNA TGTGCCAGCTCACCACCGGGGGGGAAGAACACTGAAGCTTTCTTT.

The chain is built from TRBV29-1 and TRBJ1-3; D unresolved. CDR1 is SQVTM and CDR2 is ANQGSEA in the germline V gene. V was pared by 3 bases and J by 0 bases, with 15 bases between. CDR3 length: 16 amino acids. The CDR3, as DNA: TGCAGCGTTGAGGGGTGTAGGAGGTGCTCTGGAAACACCATATATTTT. It codes for CSVEGCRRCSGNTIYF.

This clone was recorded once. The chain is built from TRBV7-3 and TRBJ2-3; 10 bases map to TRBD1. The germline gives CDR1 SGHTA, CDR2 FQGTGA. The V segment lost 3 bases and the J segment 4 bases; nucleotides outside the gene matches: 1. The CDR3 is 14 amino acids. CDR3 sequence: CASSLGQGSDTQYF. CDR3 nucleotide sequence: TGTGCCAGCAGCTTGGGACAGGGGTCAGATACGCAGTATTTT.

The chain combines TRBV3-1 (or the pseudogene TRBV3-2) with TRBJ1-1; perhaps TRBD1 as D (6 bases). Between the trimmed V and J ends, which lost 0 bases and 10 bases, there was a span of 15 bases. The CDR3 is made up of 14 amino acids. Germline V CDR1 and CDR2: LGHDT, YNNKEL (reference sequence). CDR3 DNA sequence: TGTGCCAGCAGCCAAGATTGGGGGGGGCGCGGAGCTTTCTTT. As protein: CASSQDWGGRGAFF.

J is TRBJ1-4 and V is TRBV3-1 (or the pseudogene TRBV3-2), with TRBD1 matching over 7 bases. Per the germline V gene, CDR1 is LGHDT and CDR2 is YNNKEL (reference sequence). J gave up 10 bases and V 4 bases, and 9 bases lay outside the gene matches. This CDR3 contains 14 residues. The CDR3 coding sequence is TGTGCCAGCAGCCTACTGACCAGGGGGAGAAAACTGTTTTTT. Translated: CASSLLTRGRKLFF.

The J gene is TRBJ1-1, the V gene TRBV19; D possibly corresponds to TRBD1 (6 bases). Per germline, CDR1 LNHDA and CDR2 SQIVND (reference sequence). V was cut by 8 bases and J by 5 bases, with 15 bases left in between. The CDR3 runs to 13 residues. DNA for the CDR3: TGTGCCAGTCAACAGGGTAGTACAACTGAAGCTTTCTTT. It codes for CASQQGSTTEAFF.

The V gene is TRBV9, the J gene TRBJ2-7; the D gene is possibly TRBD2 (6 bases). CDR3 length equals 15 residues. In germline, CDR1 is SGDLS, CDR2 YYNGEE. Trimming removed 2 bases at V and 0 bases at J, with 12 bases between. This CDR3 is CASSVSAGRSYEQYF. CDR3 sequence (DNA): TGTGCCAGCAGCGTGTCAGCGGGTCGCTCCTACGAGCAGTACTTC.

This clone has just a few counts. V is TRBV3-1 (or the pseudogene TRBV3-2) and J is TRBJ2-5; D might be TRBD1 (6 bases). This CDR3 has 15 amino acids. Trimming pared 2 bases from V and 2 bases from J, leaving 12 bases between. The germline V gene has CDR1 LGHDT and CDR2 YNNKEL (reference sequence). The CDR3, as DNA: TGTGCCAGCAGCCAACCCGTGGGGGCTCAAGAGACCCAGTACTTC. Protein: CASSQPVGAQETQYF.

This clone was found once. This chain links TRBV2 with TRBJ1-3, with 7 bases matching TRBD1. With 4 bases clipped from V and 4 bases from J, the junction kept 13 bases outside the gene matches. The length of the CDR3 is 17 residues. Germline V lookup: CDR1 SNHLY, CDR2 FYNNEI. CDR3 region: CASSGSSKGGEGNTIYF. DNA for the CDR3: TGTGCCAGCAGTGGGTCGTCGAAAGGGGGCGAAGGAAACACCATATATTTT.

V usage is TRBV10-3 and J usage is TRBJ2-3; 11 nucleotides align to TRBD2. Trimming removed 3 bases from V and 4 bases from J; junction bases left unmatched: 9. CDR1 and CDR2 (germline): ENHRY, SYGVKD. The CDR3 is 17 residues long. The CDR3, as DNA: TGTGCCATCAGTGAAAATAGCGGGGGGGCTCTCGCAGATACGCAGTATTTT. Its protein is CAISENSGGALADTQYF.

V usage is TRBV2 and J usage is TRBJ1-5; D gene ambiguous. V shed 2 bases and J shed 4 bases, with 12 bases lying between them. The CDR3 sequence is 15 residues long. CDR1 is SNHLY, CDR2 FYNNEI, per germline. The CDR3 nucleotides read TGTGCCAGCAGTGAACGTCCCTCCGGGAATCAGCCCCAGCATTTT. It yields the protein CASSERPSGNQPQHF.

The J gene is TRBJ2-5, the V gene TRBV7-7; 14 bases agree with TRBD2. The germline V gene has CDR1 SSHAT and CDR2 FNYEAQ (reference sequence). There are 20 residues in the CDR3. Trimming removed 5 bases from V and 4 bases from J; junction bases left unmatched: 18. CDR3 DNA: TGTGCCAGCAGCCACCCCGGGACTAGCGGGGGTTCCCGCAGGGGAGAGACCCAGTACTTC. It yields the protein CASSHPGTSGGSRRGETQYF. Complete variable domain (other parts from reference TRBV7-7 and TRBJ2-5): GAGVSQSPRYKVTKRGQDVTLRCDPISSHATLYWYQQALGQGPEFLTYFNYEAQPDKSGLPSDRFSAERPEGSISTLTIQRTEQRDSAMYRCASSHPGTSGGSRRGETQYFGPGTRLLVL.